Following are 5 T cell receptor beta chains from one sample sequenced in a study of OX40 agonist ivuxolimab in advanced cancers. The method behind the library was the immunoSEQ multiplex PCR assay. The table comes from immuneACCESS by way of TCRdb, which keeps in-frame sequences with V and J called. Part of the clones is missing from these tables; in studies checked, under half for an unresolved V gene and the rest for unknown reasons. The sample table records 75,000 to 95,000 clones; over 75% of these occur just once. The ten largest clones take up about 3% of the sample. Sequenced material: CD4+ or CD8+ T cells sorted from blood, taken in a trial of the OX40 agonist ivuxolimab. The receptors here all came from an adult with an advanced solid tumor such as melanoma, head and neck, liver or kidney cancer.

This sequence joins TRBV5-5 and TRBJ1-1; 10 positions agree with TRBD1. Germline V gene sequence: CDR1 SGHKS, CDR2 YYEKEE (reference sequence). The CDR3 extends over 16 amino acids. Germline trimming cut 4 bases from V and 2 bases from J; bases unmatched to any gene: 8. Here the CDR3 DNA reads TGTGCCAGCAGCGCGCTGGGGACAGGGGTTAACACTGAAGCTTTCTTT. It specifies CASSALGTGVNTEAFF.

The chain is built from TRBV19 and TRBJ1-3; 9 nucleotides align to TRBD1. This CDR3 is 16 amino acids long. The germline V gene has CDR1 LNHDA and CDR2 SQIVND (reference sequence). V trimming: 6 bases; J trimming: 2 bases; junction bases outside the gene matches: 8. CDR3 region: CASSRTGEGPGNTIYF. The CDR3 coding sequence is TGTGCCAGTAGCCGGACAGGGGAGGGGCCTGGAAACACCATATATTTT.

The chain has TRBV6-5 and TRBJ2-7; D might be TRBD1 (5 bases). Trimming left V 2 bases short and J 1 base short, with 12 bases between. The CDR3 runs 15 residues. CDR1 and CDR2 (germline): MNHEY, SVGAGI. The CDR3 is CASSYRGSRSYEQYF. CDR3 nucleotides: TGTGCCAGCAGTTACAGGGGCTCCAGATCCTACGAGCAGTACTTC.

J is TRBJ1-2 and V is TRBV5-1; 11 bases are shared with TRBD1. There are 14 residues in the CDR3. Germline CDR1 SGHRS, CDR2 YFSETQ. Trimming removed 0 bases from V and 7 bases from J; junction bases left unmatched: 2. CDR3 DNA: TGCGCCAGCAGCTTGGTAGGGACAGGGGGTGGCTACACCTTC. Translation: CASSLVGTGGGYTF.

The V and J genes are TRBV5-5 and TRBJ2-7; D is undetermined. Trimming stripped 0 bases from V and 5 bases from J, with 24 bases between. CDR3 length equals 18 residues. In germline, CDR1 is SGHKS, CDR2 YYEKEE (reference sequence). For the CDR3, the DNA is TGTGCCAGCAGCTTGGTGGAATTATCTGACGGTTTTAGGGACGAGCAGTACTTC. This encodes CASSLVELSDGFRDEQYF.